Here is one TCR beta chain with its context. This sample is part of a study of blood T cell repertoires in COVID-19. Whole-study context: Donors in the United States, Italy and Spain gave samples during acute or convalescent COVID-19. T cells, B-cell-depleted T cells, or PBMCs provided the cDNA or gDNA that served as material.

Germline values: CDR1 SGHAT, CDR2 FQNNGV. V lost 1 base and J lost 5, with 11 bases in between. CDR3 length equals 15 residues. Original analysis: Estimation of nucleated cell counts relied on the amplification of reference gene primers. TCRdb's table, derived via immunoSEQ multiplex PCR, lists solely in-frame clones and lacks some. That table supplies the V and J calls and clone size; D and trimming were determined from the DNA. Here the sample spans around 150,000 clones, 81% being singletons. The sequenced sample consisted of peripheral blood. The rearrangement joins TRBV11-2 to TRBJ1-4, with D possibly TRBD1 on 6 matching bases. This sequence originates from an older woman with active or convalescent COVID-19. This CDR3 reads CASSLGGGPNEKLFF. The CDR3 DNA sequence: TGTGCCAGCAGCTTAGGCGGGGGGCCCAATGAAAAACTGTTTTTT. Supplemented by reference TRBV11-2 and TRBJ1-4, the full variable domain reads EAGVAQSPRYKIIEKRQSVAFWCNPISGHATLYWYQQILGQGPKLLIQFQNNGVVDDSQLPKDRFSAERLKGVDSTLKIQPAKLEDSAVYLCASSLGGGPNEKLFFGSGTQLSVL.